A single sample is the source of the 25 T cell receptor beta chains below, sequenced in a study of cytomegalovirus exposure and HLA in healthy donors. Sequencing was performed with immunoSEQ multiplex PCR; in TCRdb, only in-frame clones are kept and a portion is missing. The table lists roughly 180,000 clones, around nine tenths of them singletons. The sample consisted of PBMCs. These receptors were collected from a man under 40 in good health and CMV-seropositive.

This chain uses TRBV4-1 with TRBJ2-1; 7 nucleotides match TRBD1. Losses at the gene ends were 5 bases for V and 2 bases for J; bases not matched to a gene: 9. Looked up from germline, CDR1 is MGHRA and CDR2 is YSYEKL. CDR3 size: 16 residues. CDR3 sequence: CASSDRETGAYNEQFF. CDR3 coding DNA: TGCGCCAGCAGCGACAGGGAAACCGGGGCCTACAATGAGCAGTTCTTC.

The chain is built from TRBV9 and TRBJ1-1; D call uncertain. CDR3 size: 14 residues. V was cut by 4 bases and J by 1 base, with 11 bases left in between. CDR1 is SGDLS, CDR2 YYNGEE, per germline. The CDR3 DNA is TGTGCCAGCAGCCCAACCCCCTCGAACACTGAAGCTTTCTTT. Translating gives CASSPTPSNTEAFF.

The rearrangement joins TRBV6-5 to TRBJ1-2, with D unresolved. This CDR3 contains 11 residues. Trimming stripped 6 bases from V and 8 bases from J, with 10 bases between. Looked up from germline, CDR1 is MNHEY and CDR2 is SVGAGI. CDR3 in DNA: TGTGCCAGCAGCGACGAAGGGGGCTACACCTTC. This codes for CASSDEGGYTF.

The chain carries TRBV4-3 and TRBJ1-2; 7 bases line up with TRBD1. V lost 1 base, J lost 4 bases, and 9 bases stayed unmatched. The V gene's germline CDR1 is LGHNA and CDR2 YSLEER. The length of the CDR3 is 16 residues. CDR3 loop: CASSQVLGSGGYGYTF. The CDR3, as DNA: TGCGCCAGCAGCCAAGTTCTGGGATCAGGGGGCTATGGCTACACCTTC.

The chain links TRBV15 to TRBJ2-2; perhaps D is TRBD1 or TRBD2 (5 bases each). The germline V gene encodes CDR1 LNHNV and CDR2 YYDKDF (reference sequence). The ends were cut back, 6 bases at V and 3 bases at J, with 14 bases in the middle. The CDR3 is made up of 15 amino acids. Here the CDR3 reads CATSLGADDTGELFF. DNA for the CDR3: TGTGCCACCAGTCTCGGGGCGGATGACACCGGGGAGCTGTTTTTT.

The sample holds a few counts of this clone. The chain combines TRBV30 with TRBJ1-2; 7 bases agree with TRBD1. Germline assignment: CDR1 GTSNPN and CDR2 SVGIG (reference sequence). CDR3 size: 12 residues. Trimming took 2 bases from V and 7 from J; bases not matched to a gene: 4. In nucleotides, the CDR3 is TGTGCCTGGAGTCGGCAGGGGGTTGGCTACACCTTC. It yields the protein CAWSRQGVGYTF.

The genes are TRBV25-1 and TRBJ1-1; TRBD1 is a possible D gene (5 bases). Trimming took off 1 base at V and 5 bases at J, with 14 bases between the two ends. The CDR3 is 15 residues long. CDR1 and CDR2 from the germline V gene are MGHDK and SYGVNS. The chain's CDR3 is CASSESAGRETEAFF. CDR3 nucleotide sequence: TGTGCCAGCAGTGAATCCGCAGGGAGAGAGACTGAAGCTTTCTTT. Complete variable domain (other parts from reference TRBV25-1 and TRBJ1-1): EADIYQTPRYLVIGTGKKITLECSQTMGHDKMYWYQQDPGMELHLIHYSYGVNSTEKGDLSSESTVSRIRTEHFPLTLESARPSHTSQYLCASSESAGRETEAFFGQGTRLTVV.

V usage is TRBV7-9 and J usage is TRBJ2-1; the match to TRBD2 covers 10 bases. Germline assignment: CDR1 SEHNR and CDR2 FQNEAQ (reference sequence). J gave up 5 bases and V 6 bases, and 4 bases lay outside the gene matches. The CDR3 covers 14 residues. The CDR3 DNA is TGTGCCAGCAGTAGGACTAGCGGACACAATGAGCAGTTCTTC. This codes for CASSRTSGHNEQFF. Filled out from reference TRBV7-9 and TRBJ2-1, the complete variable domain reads DTGVSQNPRHKITKRGQNVTFRCDPISEHNRLYWYRQTLGQGPEFLTYFQNEAQLEKSRLLSDRFSAERPKGSFSTLEIQRTEQGDSAMYLCASSRTSGHNEQFFGPGTRLTVL.

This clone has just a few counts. The CDR3 DNA follows: TGTGCCAGCAGCTTAGTAGGGGGGGGATCGCCCCAGCATTTT. It yields the protein CASSLVGGGSPQHF. V and J are TRBV7-9 and TRBJ1-5; D possibly corresponds to TRBD1 (6 bases). In germline, CDR1 is SEHNR, CDR2 FQNEAQ (reference sequence). The CDR3 loop spans 14 amino acids. Trimming removed 1 base at V and 9 bases at J, with 13 bases between. The whole variable domain, filled in from reference TRBV7-9 and TRBJ1-5, reads DTGVSQNPRHKITKRGQNVTFRCDPISEHNRLYWYRQTLGQGPEFLTYFQNEAQLEKSRLLSDRFSAERPKGSFSTLEIQRTEQGDSAMYLCASSLVGGGSPQHFGDGTRLSIL.

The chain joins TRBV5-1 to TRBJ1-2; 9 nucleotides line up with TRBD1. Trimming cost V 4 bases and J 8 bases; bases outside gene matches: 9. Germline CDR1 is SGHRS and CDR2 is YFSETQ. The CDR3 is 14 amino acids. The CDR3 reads CASSIGQGIRGYTF. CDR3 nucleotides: TGCGCCAGCAGCATAGGACAGGGGATAAGGGGCTACACCTTC. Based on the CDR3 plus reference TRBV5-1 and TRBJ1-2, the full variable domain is KAGVTQTPRYLIKTRGQQVTLSCSPISGHRSVSWYQQTPGQGLQFLFEYFSETQRNKGNFPGRFSGRQFSNSRSEMNVSTLELGDSALYLCASSIGQGIRGYTFGSGTRLTVV.

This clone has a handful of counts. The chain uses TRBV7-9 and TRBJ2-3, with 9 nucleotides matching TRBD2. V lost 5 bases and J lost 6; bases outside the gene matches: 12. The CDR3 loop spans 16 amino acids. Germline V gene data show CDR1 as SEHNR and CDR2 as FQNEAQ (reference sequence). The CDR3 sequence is CASSPGLASRWDTQYF. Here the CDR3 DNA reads TGTGCCAGCAGCCCAGGACTAGCGTCCCGGTGGGATACGCAGTATTTT.

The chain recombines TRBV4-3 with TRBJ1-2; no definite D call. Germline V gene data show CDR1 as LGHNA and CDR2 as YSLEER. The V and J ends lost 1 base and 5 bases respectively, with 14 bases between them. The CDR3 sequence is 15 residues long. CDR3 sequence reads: CASSQVGGLGYGYTF. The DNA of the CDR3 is TGCGCCAGCAGCCAAGTTGGAGGGCTTGGGTATGGCTACACCTTC.

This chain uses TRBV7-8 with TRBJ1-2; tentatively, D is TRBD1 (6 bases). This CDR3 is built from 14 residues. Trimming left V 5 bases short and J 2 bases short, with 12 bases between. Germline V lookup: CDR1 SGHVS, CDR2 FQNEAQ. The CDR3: CASSQSGQNYGYTF. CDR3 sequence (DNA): TGTGCCAGCAGCCAAAGTGGACAGAACTATGGCTACACCTTC.

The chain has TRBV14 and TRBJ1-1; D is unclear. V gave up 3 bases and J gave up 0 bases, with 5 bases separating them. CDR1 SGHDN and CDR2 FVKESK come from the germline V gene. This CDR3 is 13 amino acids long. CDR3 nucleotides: TGTGCCAGCAGCCAGACAATGAACACTGAAGCTTTCTTT. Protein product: CASSQTMNTEAFF.

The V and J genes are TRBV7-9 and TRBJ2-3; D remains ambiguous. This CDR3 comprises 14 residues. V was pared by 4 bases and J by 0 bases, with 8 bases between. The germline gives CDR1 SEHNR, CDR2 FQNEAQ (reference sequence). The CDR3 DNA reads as TGTGCCAGCAGCTCTCTCGTTAGCACAGATACGCAGTATTTT. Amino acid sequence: CASSSLVSTDTQYF.

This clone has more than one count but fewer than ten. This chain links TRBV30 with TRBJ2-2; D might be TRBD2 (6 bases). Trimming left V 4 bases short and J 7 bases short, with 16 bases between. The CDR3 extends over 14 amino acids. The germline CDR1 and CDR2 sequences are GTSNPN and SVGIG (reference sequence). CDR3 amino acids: CAWNPTRKGGELFF. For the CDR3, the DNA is TGTGCCTGGAACCCGACTAGGAAGGGCGGGGAGCTGTTTTTT.

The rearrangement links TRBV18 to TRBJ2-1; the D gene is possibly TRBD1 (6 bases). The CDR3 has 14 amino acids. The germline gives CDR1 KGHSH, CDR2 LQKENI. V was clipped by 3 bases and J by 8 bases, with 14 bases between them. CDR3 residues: CASSPLSGVDEQFF. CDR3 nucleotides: TGTGCCAGCTCACCTTTATCAGGGGTCGATGAGCAGTTCTTC.

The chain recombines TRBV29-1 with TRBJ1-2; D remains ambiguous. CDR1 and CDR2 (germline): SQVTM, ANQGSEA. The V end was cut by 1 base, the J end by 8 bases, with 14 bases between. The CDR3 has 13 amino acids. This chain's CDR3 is CSVEGRLGNGYTF. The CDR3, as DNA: TGCAGCGTTGAAGGACGGCTGGGGAACGGCTACACCTTC. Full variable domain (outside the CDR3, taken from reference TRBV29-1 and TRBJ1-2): SAVISQKPSRDICQRGTSLTIQCQVDSQVTMMFWYRQQPGQSLTLIATANQGSEATYESGFVIDKFPISRPNLTFSTLTVSNMSPEDSSIYLCSVEGRLGNGYTFGSGTRLTVV.

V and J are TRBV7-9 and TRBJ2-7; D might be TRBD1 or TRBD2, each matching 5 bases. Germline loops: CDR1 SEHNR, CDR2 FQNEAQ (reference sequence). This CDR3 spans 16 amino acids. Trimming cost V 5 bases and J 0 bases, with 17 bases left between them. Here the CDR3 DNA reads TGTGCCAGCAGCCCCCCCCGGGGCAGAAGCTCCTACGAGCAGTACTTC. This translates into CASSPPRGRSSYEQYF.

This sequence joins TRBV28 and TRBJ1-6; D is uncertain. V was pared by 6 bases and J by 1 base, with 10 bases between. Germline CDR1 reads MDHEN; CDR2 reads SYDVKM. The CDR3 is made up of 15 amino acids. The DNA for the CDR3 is TGTGCCAGCAGGGAAGGAAGTTCCTATAATTCACCCCTCCACTTT. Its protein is CASREGSSYNSPLHF.

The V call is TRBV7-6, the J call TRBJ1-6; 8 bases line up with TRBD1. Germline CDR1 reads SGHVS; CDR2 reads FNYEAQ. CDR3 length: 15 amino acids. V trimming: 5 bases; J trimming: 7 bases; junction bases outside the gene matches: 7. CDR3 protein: CASSPTGAENSPLHF. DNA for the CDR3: TGTGCCAGCAGCCCGACAGGGGCTGAGAATTCACCCCTCCACTTT. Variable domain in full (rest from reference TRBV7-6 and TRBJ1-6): GAGVSQSPRYKVTKRGQDVALRCDPISGHVSLYWYRQALGQGPEFLTYFNYEAQQDKSGLPNDRFSAERPEGSISTLTIQRTEQRDSAMYRCASSPTGAENSPLHFGNGTRLTVT.

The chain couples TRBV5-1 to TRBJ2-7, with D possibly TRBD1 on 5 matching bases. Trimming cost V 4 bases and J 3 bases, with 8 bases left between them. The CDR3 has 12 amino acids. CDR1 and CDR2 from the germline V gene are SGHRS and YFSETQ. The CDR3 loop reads CASSRQNYEQYF. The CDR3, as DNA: TGCGCCAGCAGCAGACAGAACTACGAGCAGTACTTC. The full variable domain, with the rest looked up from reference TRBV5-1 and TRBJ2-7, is KAGVTQTPRYLIKTRGQQVTLSCSPISGHRSVSWYQQTPGQGLQFLFEYFSETQRNKGNFPGRFSGRQFSNSRSEMNVSTLELGDSALYLCASSRQNYEQYFGPGTRLTVT.

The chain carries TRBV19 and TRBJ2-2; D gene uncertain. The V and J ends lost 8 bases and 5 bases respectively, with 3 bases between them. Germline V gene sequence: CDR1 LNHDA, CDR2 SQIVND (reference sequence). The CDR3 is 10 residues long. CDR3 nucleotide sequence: TGTGCCAGTCCAACCGGGGAGCTGTTTTTT. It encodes CASPTGELFF.

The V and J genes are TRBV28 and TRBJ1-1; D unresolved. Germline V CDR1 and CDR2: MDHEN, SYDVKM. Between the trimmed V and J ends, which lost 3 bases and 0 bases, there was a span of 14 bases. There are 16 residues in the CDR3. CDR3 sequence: CASSFYGRYMNTEAFF. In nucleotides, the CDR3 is TGTGCCAGCAGTTTTTACGGACGGTACATGAACACTGAAGCTTTCTTT.

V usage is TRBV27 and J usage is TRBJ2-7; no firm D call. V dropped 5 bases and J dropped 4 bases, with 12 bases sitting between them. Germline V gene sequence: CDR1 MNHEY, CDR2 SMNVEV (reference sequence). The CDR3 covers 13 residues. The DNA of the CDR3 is TGTGCCAGCAGTCCCTCGGACGGGTACGAGCAGTACTTC. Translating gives CASSPSDGYEQYF.